This T cell receptor (beta chain) emerged from a study of neurological immune-mediated disorders. Study outcomes and limitations: The study found no CDR3 amino acid sequences shared by expanded clones across subjects, suggesting private repertoires in all groups.

This CDR3 contains 14 residues. Germline loops: CDR1 LGHNA, CDR2 YNFKEQ. V gave up 2 bases and J gave up 2 bases, with 9 bases separating them. Maryland, USA blood bank volunteers served as healthy controls. Unsorted libraries came from 2 million PBMCs stored at -80 °C. The cDNA was synthesized by 5'RACE incorporating 10-nucleotide random UMIs. TCRdb re-analysed the 5' RACE reads in MiXCR, keeping a single row per CDR3 protein. The sample has approximately 74,000 distinct CDR3 sequences, under 10% seen once. The table lists this clonotype with many counts. The antigen remains undetermined. Source material: PBMCs. The clonotype comes from a man in his fifties or sixties in good health. The rearrangement links TRBV4-2 to TRBJ2-5; no definite D call. The CDR3 DNA follows: TGTGCCAGCAGCCAAACCACAGCTCAAGAGACCCAGTACTTC. Protein product: CASSQTTAQETQYF.